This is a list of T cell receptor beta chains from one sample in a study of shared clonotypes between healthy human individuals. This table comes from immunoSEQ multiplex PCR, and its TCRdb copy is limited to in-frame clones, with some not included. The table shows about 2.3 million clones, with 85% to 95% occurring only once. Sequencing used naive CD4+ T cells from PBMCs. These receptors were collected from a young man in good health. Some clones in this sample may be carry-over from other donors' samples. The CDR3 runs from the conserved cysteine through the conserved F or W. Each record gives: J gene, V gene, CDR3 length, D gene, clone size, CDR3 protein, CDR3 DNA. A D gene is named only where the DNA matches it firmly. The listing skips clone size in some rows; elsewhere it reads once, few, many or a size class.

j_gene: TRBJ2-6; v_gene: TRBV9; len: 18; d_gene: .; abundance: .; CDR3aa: CASSVSVQVGPGANVLTF; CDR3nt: TGTGCCAGCAGCGTTTCCGTTCAGGTGGGGCCTGGGGCCAACGTCCTGACTTTC
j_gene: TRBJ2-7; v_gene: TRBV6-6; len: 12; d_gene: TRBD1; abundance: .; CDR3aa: CARRDSSYEQYF; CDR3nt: TGTGCCAGGAGGGACAGTTCCTACGAGCAGTACTTC
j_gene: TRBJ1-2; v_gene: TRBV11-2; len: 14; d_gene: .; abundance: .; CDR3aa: CASSLMALNYGYTF; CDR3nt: TGTGCCAGCAGCTTAATGGCCCTTAACTATGGCTACACCTTC
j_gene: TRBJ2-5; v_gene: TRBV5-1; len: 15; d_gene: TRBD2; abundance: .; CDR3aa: CASSRGAGGPQTQYF; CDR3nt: TGCGCCAGCAGCCGGGGGGCGGGAGGGCCACAGACCCAGTACTTC
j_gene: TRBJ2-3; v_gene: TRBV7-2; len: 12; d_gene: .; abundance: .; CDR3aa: CASSSPTDTQYF; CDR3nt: TGTGCCAGCAGCTCCCCCACAGATACGCAGTATTTT
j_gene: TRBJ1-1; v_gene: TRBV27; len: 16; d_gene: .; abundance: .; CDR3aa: CASISFASYPNTEAFF; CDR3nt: TGTGCCAGCATTTCGTTCGCATCGTATCCGAACACTGAAGCTTTCTTT
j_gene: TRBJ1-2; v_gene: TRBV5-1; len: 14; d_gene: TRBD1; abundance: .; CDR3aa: CASSPTGESYGYTF; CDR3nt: TGCGCCAGCAGCCCGACAGGGGAGAGCTATGGCTACACCTTC
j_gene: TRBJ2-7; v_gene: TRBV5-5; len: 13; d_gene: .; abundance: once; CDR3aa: CASSRPPTYEQYF; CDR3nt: TGTGCCAGCAGCCGGCCACCTACCTACGAGCAGTACTTC
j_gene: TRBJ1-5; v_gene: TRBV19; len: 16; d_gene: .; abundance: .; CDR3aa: CASSGWTDTKSQPQHF; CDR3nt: TGTGCTAGTAGCGGGTGGACAGACACTAAGAGCCAGCCCCAGCATTTT
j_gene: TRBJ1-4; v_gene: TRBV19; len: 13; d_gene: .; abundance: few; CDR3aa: CASSNSFREKLFF; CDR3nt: TGTGCCAGTAGTAACTCGTTTCGGGAAAAACTGTTTTTT